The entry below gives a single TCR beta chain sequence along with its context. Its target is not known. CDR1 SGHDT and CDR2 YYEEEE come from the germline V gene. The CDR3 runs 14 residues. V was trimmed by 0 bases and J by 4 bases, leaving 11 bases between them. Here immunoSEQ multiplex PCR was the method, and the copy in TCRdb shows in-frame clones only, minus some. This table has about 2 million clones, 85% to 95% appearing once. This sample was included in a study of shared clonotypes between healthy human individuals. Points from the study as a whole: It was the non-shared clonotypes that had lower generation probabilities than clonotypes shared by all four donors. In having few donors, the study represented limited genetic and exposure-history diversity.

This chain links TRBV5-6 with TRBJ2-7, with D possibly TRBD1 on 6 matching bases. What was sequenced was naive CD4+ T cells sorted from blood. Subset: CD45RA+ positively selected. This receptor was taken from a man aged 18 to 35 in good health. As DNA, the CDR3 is TGTGCCAGCAGCTTGGGGACAGTTCAGTACGAGCAGTACTTC. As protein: CASSLGTVQYEQYF.